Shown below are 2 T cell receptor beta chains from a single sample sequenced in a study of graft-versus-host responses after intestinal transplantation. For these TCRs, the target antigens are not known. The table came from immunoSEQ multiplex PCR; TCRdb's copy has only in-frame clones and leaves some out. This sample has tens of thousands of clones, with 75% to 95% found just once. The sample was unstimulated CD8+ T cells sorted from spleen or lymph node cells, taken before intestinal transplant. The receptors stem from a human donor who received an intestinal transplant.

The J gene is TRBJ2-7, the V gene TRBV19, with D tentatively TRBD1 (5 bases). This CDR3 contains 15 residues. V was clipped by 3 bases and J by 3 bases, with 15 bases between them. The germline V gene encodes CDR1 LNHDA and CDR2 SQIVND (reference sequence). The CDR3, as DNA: TGTGCCAGTAGTATGGACGGTGGGCAGGGCTACGAGCAGTACTTC. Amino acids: CASSMDGGQGYEQYF.

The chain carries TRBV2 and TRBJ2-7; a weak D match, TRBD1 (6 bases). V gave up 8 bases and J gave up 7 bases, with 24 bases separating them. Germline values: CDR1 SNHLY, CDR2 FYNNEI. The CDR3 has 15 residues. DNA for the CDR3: TGTGCCAGCGCCGACGGGCAGGGGAAGTTCTGGGAGCAGTACTTC. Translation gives CASADGQGKFWEQYF. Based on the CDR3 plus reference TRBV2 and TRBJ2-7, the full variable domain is EPEVTQTPSHQVTQMGQEVILRCVPISNHLYFYWYRQILGQKVEFLVSFYNNEISEKSEIFDDQFSVERPDGSNFTLKIRSTKLEDSAMYFCASADGQGKFWEQYFGPGTRLTVT.